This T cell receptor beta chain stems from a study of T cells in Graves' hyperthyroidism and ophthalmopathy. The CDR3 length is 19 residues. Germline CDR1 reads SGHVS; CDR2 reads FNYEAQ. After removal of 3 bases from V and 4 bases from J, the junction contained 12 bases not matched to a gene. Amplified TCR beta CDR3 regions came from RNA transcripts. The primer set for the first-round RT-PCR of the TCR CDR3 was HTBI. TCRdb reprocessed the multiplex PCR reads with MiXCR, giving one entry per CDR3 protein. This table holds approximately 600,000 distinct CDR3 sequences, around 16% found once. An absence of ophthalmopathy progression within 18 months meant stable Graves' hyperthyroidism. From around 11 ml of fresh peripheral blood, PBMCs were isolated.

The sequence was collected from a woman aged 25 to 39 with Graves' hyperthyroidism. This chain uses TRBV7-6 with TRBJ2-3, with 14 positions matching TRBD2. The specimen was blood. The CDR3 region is CASSLGRLAGGFPPDTQYF. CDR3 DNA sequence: TGTGCCAGCAGCTTGGGACGACTAGCGGGAGGGTTCCCCCCAGATACGCAGTATTTT.